This T cell receptor (beta chain) was observed in a study of graft-versus-host responses after intestinal transplantation (dated by TCRdb to the early 2020s). For the study in its entirety: The transplants that recipients got were multivisceral, liver-intestinal, or isolated intestinal. All recipients received anti-thymocyte globulin induction followed by maintenance tacrolimus and steroids for 3 to 4 years. Graft-versus-host and host-versus-graft alloreactive T cell clones were tracked in the graft, circulation and bone marrow after intestinal transplantation using bulk TCR-beta CDR3 sequencing. To identify alloreactive clones, pre-transplant mixed lymphocyte reaction products were sequenced and compared with unstimulated pre-transplant donor and recipient T cells. A cohort of approximately 24 intestinal transplant recipients, including one retransplant, was enrolled, and 3 patients lacking pretransplant specimens were excluded. Donor T cell macrochimerism was defined as a peak of at least 4% donor T cells among recipient peripheral blood mononuclear cells. Rather than going through the commercial service, samples from a few later patients were sequenced in-house on an Illumina MiSeq and processed with MiXCR.

Libraries were made using the immunoSEQ multiplex PCR assay. For most patients, genomic DNA was isolated with the Qiagen DNeasy Blood and Tissue Kit and shipped frozen to Adaptive Biotechnologies for TCR sequencing. Adaptive Biotechnologies carried out high-throughput TCR-beta CDR3 sequencing of genomic DNA for most patients. For the original study's pipeline: Adaptive's ImmunoSEQ software supplied the TCR sequencing data for roughly 17 patients, while MiXCR and VDJtools were used to process a few other patients. CD4 versus CD8 sorting errors were corrected by removing sequences found in both subsets at a frequency ratio below 5:1. CDR3 nucleotide sequences shared between donor and recipient were removed because their origin could not be assigned. To count as alloreactive, a clone needed at least 2-fold expansion over unstimulated cells and a minimum CFSE-low frequency of 0.002% (template counts) or 0.001% (read counts). A clone was considered mappable if detected in the sequenced pre-transplant spleen, lymph node, or MLR CFSE-low populations of the donor or recipient. The cumulative frequency of alloreactive clones was calculated as a percentage of all sequences, weighted by copy number. TCRdb provides this immuneACCESS table in a form limited to in-frame rearrangements. Some clones are lacking; in checked studies, under half of them reflect an unresolved V gene, and why the rest are absent is not known. V, J and clone size are taken as reported in that table, and D and trimming were inferred from the DNA itself. In this sample the table shows under 85,000 clones, roughly 87% of which occur a single time. Approximately 1.3% of the sample rests with the top ten.

To note about this clone: Its antigen target is currently unknown. Qualities for individual bases were not recorded, and no much larger clone is one base off.

CDR1 and CDR2 were assigned from the germline V gene (reference sequence) as SEHNR and FQNEAQ. Deletion took 8 bases off V and 4 bases off J, with a span of 12 bases between the germline ends. CDR3 length: 12 amino acids, cysteine to phenylalanine. The read is trimmed to its CDR3 DNA, 36 bases read in frame from base 1. What the study reported, not specific to this receptor: Early after transplant, peak levels of circulating GvH clones were associated with declines in HvG clones. GvH clones were found in recipient bone marrow, and some of the GvH clones appeared earlier in ileal mucosa or blood, which is consistent with an intestinal mucosal origin. Conclusions were limited by the relatively low number and heterogeneity of intestinal transplant patients. In the allografts of patients with donor T cell macrochimerism, GvH to HvG T cell clonal ratios were high.

The time point tag for this specimen amounts to: cells obtained before transplantation from donor or recipient. CD3+CD4+ and CD3+CD8+ populations were FACS-sorted from unstimulated pre-transplant donor and recipient cells taken from spleen or lymph nodes. Rearrangement joined TRBV7-9 to TRBJ2-7; a tentative D call is TRBD1 (5 bases match). Material: unstimulated CD8+ T cells sorted from spleen or lymph node cells, obtained before intestinal transplant. The TCR was taken from a human donor who received an intestinal transplant. The DNA is as follows: TGTGCCAGCTCTACTGGGGCTTACGAGCAGTACTTC. This is translated as CASSTGAYEQYF.